The entry that follows covers one T cell receptor beta chain sequence. These data belong to a study of blood T cell repertoires in COVID-19. The method was immunoSEQ multiplex PCR; TCRdb's version includes in-frame clones alone and lacks a portion of them. This table has 150,000 to 200,000 clones, roughly 90% appearing once. Germline loops: CDR1 MNHNS, CDR2 SASEGT. J was trimmed by 6 bases and V by 1 base; bases with no gene match: 14. This CDR3 is built from 18 residues. This chain connects TRBV6-1 to TRBJ2-3, with 9 bases aligning to TRBD1. The sample was peripheral blood. This clonotype was obtained from a man aged 55-75 years with acute or convalescent COVID-19. CDR3 nucleotide sequence: TGTGCCAGCAGTGAAGAAGGGACAGGGTTGGGGTTACGGGATACGCAGTATTTT. Protein: CASSEEGTGLGLRDTQYF.